This is a list of T cell receptor beta chains from one sample in a study of blood T cell repertoires in COVID-19. Using immunoSEQ multiplex PCR, the repertoire was profiled, and TCRdb retains in-frame clones only, with some absent. The repertoire holds roughly 220,000 clones, with about 86% as singletons. Material: PBMCs or T cells enriched from blood (not recorded which). All receptors come from a woman in her fifties or sixties with acute COVID-19. CDR3s include the opening cysteine and the closing phenylalanine or tryptophan. A D gene is named only where the DNA matches it firmly. The size field is filled for only some rows; it gives once, few, many or a size class.

d_call	clone_size	v_call	j_call	cdr3_aa	cdr3_nt
TRBD2	.	TRBV28	TRBJ2-1	CASSPRTSGRAKFF	TGTGCCAGCAGTCCCCGGACTAGCGGGAGGGCAAAGTTCTTC
.	few	TRBV2	TRBJ2-3	CASSYRITDTQYF	TGTGCCAGCAGTTACAGGATTACAGATACGCAGTATTTT
.	few	TRBV18	TRBJ1-4	CASSPGQNEKLFF	TGTGCCAGCTCACCGGGCCAGAATGAAAAACTGTTTTTT
.	.	TRBV1	TRBJ2-4	CTSSQRGAKNIQYF	TGCACCAGCAGCCAAAGGGGAGCCAAAAACATTCAGTACTTC
.	.	TRBV7-3	TRBJ1-1	CATQQDPNTEAFF	TGTGCCACCCAACAGGACCCAAACACTGAAGCTTTCTTT
TRBD1	.	TRBV7-2	TRBJ2-3	CASSLTQGADTQYF	TGTGCCAGCAGCTTAACACAGGGGGCAGATACGCAGTATTTT
.	.	TRBV5-1	TRBJ2-1	CASSLAVNEQFF	TGCGCCAGCAGCTTGGCCGTAAATGAGCAGTTCTTC
.	.	TRBV27	TRBJ1-1	CASSYHSLNTEAFF	TGTGCCAGCAGTTACCACAGTCTTAACACTGAAGCTTTCTTT
TRBD2	.	TRBV5-4	TRBJ2-7	CASSFKTSLTDEQYF	TGTGCCAGCAGCTTCAAGACTAGCCTAACGGACGAGCAGTACTTC
TRBD2	.	TRBV3-1/TRBV3-2	TRBJ2-7	CASSPYGTEGLAGPYEQYF	TGTGCCAGCAGCCCCTATGGGACGGAGGGACTAGCGGGTCCCTACGAGCAGTACTTC
.	.	TRBV5-8	TRBJ2-1	CASSWGGGARNEQFF	TGTGCCAGCAGCTGGGGAGGGGGGGCTAGAAATGAGCAGTTCTTC
.	.	TRBV9	TRBJ2-7	CASSVSGRTYEQYF	TGTGCCAGCAGCGTAAGCGGCAGAACTTACGAGCAGTACTTC
TRBD2	.	TRBV7-9	TRBJ2-5	CASSRRVAGLRETQYF	TGTGCCAGCAGTAGAAGGGTAGCGGGCTTACGAGAGACCCAGTACTTC
.	.	TRBV19	TRBJ2-1	CASWTAALGSYNEQFF	TGTGCCAGTTGGACAGCGGCATTGGGCTCCTACAATGAGCAGTTCTTC
.	.	TRBV7-2	TRBJ2-7	CASSLAPVAGYEQYF	TGTGCCAGCAGCTTAGCGCCGGTGGCGGGATACGAGCAGTACTTC
TRBD2	.	TRBV11-2	TRBJ2-7	CASSPSGGRSYEQYF	TGTGCCAGCAGCCCAAGTGGCGGGAGGTCCTACGAGCAGTACTTC
TRBD1	.	TRBV19	TRBJ2-6	CASSIQGASGANVLTF	TGTGCCAGTAGTATACAGGGGGCTTCTGGGGCCAACGTCCTGACTTTC
.	.	TRBV28	TRBJ1-2	CASRLHKGSYYGYTF	TGTGCCAGCAGACTTCACAAGGGGTCATACTATGGCTACACCTTC
TRBD1	.	TRBV18	TRBJ1-1	CASSPGTGRSTEAFF	TGTGCCAGCTCACCTGGGACAGGGAGGAGCACTGAAGCTTTCTTT
.	.	TRBV3-1/TRBV3-2	TRBJ1-5	CASSQRGNQPQHF	TGTGCCAGCAGCCAAAGGGGGAATCAGCCCCAGCATTTT
.	few	TRBV3-1/TRBV3-2	TRBJ2-3	CASSQGPEGTDTQYF	TGTGCCAGCAGCCAAGGGCCCGAGGGAACAGATACGCAGTATTTT
TRBD1	.	TRBV6-5	TRBJ1-2	CASNNGAGGNYGYTF	TGTGCCAGCAATAACGGGGCAGGGGGCAACTATGGCTACACCTTC
.	.	TRBV9	TRBJ1-2	CASSVVPGRGGYTF	TGTGCCAGCAGCGTAGTACCGGGGAGGGGTGGCTACACCTTC
.	.	TRBV11-2	TRBJ2-2	CASSQWGGANTGELFF	TGTGCCAGCAGCCAATGGGGCGGCGCGAACACCGGGGAGCTGTTTTTT
.	.	TRBV11-2	TRBJ1-5	CASSFDGGQPQHF	TGTGCCAGCAGCTTCGACGGGGGTCAGCCCCAGCATTTT
TRBD2	.	TRBV7-6	TRBJ2-1	CASSLSAGGGDEQFF	TGTGCCAGCAGCTTATCTGCGGGAGGGGGCGATGAGCAGTTCTTC
.	.	TRBV2	TRBJ2-2	CASSEREAGGELFF	TGTGCCAGCAGTGAAAGAGAAGCCGGCGGGGAGCTGTTTTTT
.	.	TRBV6-2/TRBV6-3	TRBJ1-1	CASSYGGLANTEAFF	TGTGCCAGCAGTTACGGTGGGTTAGCGAACACTGAAGCTTTCTTT
TRBD1	once	TRBV19	TRBJ2-5	CASRLTGIPQETQYF	TGTGCCAGTAGATTGACAGGGATCCCCCAAGAGACCCAGTACTTC
.	.	TRBV27	TRBJ2-7	CASSLAGSTYEQYF	TGTGCCAGCAGTTTGGCAGGGTCGACCTACGAGCAGTACTTC
TRBD1	once	TRBV6-5	TRBJ2-5	CASSSPGTGPQETQYF	TGTGCCAGCAGTTCTCCCGGGACAGGGCCGCAGGAGACCCAGTACTTC
.	.	TRBV20-1	TRBJ2-1	CSASDRGNEQFF	TGCAGTGCTAGTGATAGAGGGAACGAGCAGTTCTTC
TRBD2	.	TRBV6-2/TRBV6-3	TRBJ2-1	CASSLRLAGGNEQFF	TGTGCCAGCAGTCTCAGACTAGCGGGAGGCAATGAGCAGTTCTTC